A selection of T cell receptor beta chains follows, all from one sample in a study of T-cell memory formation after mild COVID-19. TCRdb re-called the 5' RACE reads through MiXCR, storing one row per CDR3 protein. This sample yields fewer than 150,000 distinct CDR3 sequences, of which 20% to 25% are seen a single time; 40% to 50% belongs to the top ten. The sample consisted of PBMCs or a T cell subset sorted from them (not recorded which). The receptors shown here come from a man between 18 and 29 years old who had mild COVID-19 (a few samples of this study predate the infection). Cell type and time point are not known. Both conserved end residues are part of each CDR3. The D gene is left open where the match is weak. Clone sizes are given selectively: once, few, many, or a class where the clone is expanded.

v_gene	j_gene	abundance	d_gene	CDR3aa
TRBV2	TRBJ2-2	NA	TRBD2	CASSFGLELTGELFF
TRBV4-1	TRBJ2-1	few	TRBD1	CASSLTTGVYNEQFF
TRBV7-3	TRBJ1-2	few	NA	CASSLWPGSPYGYTF
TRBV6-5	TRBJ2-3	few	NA	CASSPGTGGTDTQYF
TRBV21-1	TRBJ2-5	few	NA	CASDRDKKTQYF
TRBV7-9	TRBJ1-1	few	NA	CASTPTPGMTVNTEAFF
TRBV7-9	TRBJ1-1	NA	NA	CASSLVGRGAFF
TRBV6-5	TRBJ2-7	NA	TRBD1	CASSYGTGGSYEQYF
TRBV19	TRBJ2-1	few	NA	CASSASVNEQFF
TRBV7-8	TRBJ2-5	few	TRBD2	CASSLALAGGPVETQYF
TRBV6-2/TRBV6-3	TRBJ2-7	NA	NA	CASNDPDRIPYEQYF
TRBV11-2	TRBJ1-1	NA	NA	CASSLVPTLNTEAFF
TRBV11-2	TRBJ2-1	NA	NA	CASSVHEQFF
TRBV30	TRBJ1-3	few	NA	CAWIDTSGNTIYF
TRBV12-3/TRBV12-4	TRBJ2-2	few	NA	CASTFRRVAGELFF
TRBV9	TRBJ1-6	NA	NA	CASTETFDSPLHF
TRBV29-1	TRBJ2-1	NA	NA	CSVEPRGRNEQFF
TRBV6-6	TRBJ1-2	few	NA	CASSPNPTEIYGYTF
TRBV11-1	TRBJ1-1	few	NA	CASSSDWGGTEAFF
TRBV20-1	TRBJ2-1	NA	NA	CSALETRARVEQFF
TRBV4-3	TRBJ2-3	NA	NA	CASSQGGGVTDTQYF
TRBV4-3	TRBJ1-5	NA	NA	CASSQEWNSNQPQHF
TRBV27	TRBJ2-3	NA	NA	CASSLSTGSTDTQYF
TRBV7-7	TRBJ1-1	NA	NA	CASSHYPVINTEAFF
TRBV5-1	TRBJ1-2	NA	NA	CASSIEPYGYTF
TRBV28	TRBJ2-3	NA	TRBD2	CASSWVRGGADTQYF
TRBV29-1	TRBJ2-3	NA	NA	CSVEANTDTQYF
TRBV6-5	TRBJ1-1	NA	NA	CASSGGQSTEAFF
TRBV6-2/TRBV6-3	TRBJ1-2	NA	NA	CASSFKQGRDGYTF